This is a list of T cell receptor beta chains from one sample in a study of cytomegalovirus exposure and HLA in healthy donors. Method: immunoSEQ multiplex PCR; TCRdb's copy keeps in-frame clones and lacks some. There are 65,000 to 100,000 clones in the sample; over 75% occur only once, and about 6.1% lies in the top ten. The specimen sequenced was PBMCs. The receptor set was obtained from a female donor in good health and CMV-seronegative. The CDR3 runs from the conserved cysteine through the conserved F or W. A D gene is named only where the DNA matches it firmly. The size of a clone is reported for some rows only, either as once, few or many, or as a class for expanded clones.

TRBV7-9	TRBJ2-2	TRBD2	few	TGTGCCAGCAGCTTAGAACTAGCGGTGAACACCGGGGAGCTGTTTTTT	CASSLELAVNTGELFF
TRBV20-1	TRBJ2-4	NA	NA	TGCAGTGCCCCGACAGAAAACATTCAGTACTTC	CSAPTENIQYF
TRBV15	TRBJ2-1	NA	NA	TGTGCCACCAGCAGAGATGCCCCACTAGACAATGAGCAGTTCTTC	CATSRDAPLDNEQFF
TRBV5-4	TRBJ2-1	TRBD2	NA	TGTGCCAGCAGCTTGGGTCTAGCGGGAGGCAATGAGCAGTTCTTC	CASSLGLAGGNEQFF
TRBV10-3	TRBJ1-2	TRBD1	NA	TGTGCCATCAGCTCCCTTGGAGGGGGCGTATACTATGGCTACACCTTC	CAISSLGGGVYYGYTF
TRBV10-3	TRBJ2-3	TRBD2	NA	TGTGCCATCAAAGCGGGGGGTAGCACAGATACGCAGTATTTT	CAIKAGGSTDTQYF
TRBV6-1	TRBJ1-2	TRBD1	NA	TGTGCCAGCAGAGGGGACAGGGTAAACTATGGCTACACCTTC	CASRGDRVNYGYTF
TRBV18	TRBJ1-2	NA	NA	TGTGCCAGCTCACCACCAAGTCAAGGAGCTAACTATGGCTACACCTTC	CASSPPSQGANYGYTF
TRBV13	TRBJ2-5	TRBD2	NA	TGTGCCAGCAGCTTATCACTAGCGGGAGCGGGAGAGACCCAGTACTTC	CASSLSLAGAGETQYF
TRBV6-5	TRBJ2-2	TRBD2	NA	TGTGCCAGCAGTTACTCTCTAGCGGGGTCCACCGGGGAGCTGTTTTTT	CASSYSLAGSTGELFF
TRBV7-6	TRBJ2-7	TRBD1	few	TGTGCCAGCAGCTTAGAGGGGGACAGTCAGGACGAGCAGTACTTC	CASSLEGDSQDEQYF
TRBV15	TRBJ1-5	TRBD1	once	TGTGCCACCAGCAATACAGGGGGCAATCAGCCCCAGCATTTT	CATSNTGGNQPQHF
TRBV27	TRBJ1-2	TRBD1	NA	TGTGCCAGCAGTTCCAACCAGGGGGCGCATGGCTACACCTTC	CASSSNQGAHGYTF
TRBV6-1	TRBJ2-1	TRBD1	NA	TGTGCCAGCAGTGGGGGACAGGGGAGGGAGCAGTTCTTC	CASSGGQGREQFF
TRBV10-3	TRBJ1-2	TRBD1	once	TGTGCCATCAGTTCCCAGGGGGCGGACTATGGCTACACCTTC	CAISSQGADYGYTF
TRBV27	TRBJ2-3	NA	NA	TGTGCCAGCAGTGCAGGGTCTAGCACAGATACGCAGTATTTT	CASSAGSSTDTQYF
TRBV14	TRBJ2-1	NA	NA	TGTGCCAGCAGCCAAGGTAGGGGCAGGGCGTTCTTC	CASSQGRGRAFF
TRBV15	TRBJ1-4	NA	NA	TGTGCCACCAGCGCCCGAGATGAAAAACTGTTTTTT	CATSARDEKLFF
TRBV7-9	TRBJ2-1	TRBD2	few	TGTGCCAGCCAGACTAGCGTGATGTATAATGAGCAGTTCTTC	CASQTSVMYNEQFF
TRBV19	TRBJ2-7	TRBD1	NA	TGTGCCAGTAGTACTATGCAGGGGGTGTACGAGCAGTACTTC	CASSTMQGVYEQYF
TRBV5-8	TRBJ1-2	NA	NA	TGTGCCAGCAGCTTTGGGCAACGTGGCTACACCTTC	CASSFGQRGYTF
TRBV6-1	TRBJ2-6	NA	NA	TGTGCCAGCAGTGAACTCTCTGGGGCCAACGTCCTGACTTTC	CASSELSGANVLTF
TRBV2	TRBJ2-7	NA	NA	TGTGCCAGCAGTGACAGGGTAGCGGACGAGCAGTACTTC	CASSDRVADEQYF
TRBV6-1	TRBJ1-5	TRBD1	few	TGTGCCAGCAGGACCGGGACAGCAAATCAGCCCCAGCATTTT	CASRTGTANQPQHF
TRBV30	TRBJ1-1	NA	few	TGTGCCTGGAGTGTACACCTAACAGGGACCACTGAAGCTTTCTTT	CAWSVHLTGTTEAFF
TRBV25-1	TRBJ1-2	TRBD1	once	TGTGCCAGCAGTGAATATGGGACAGCGGCCCTCGGTGGCTACACCTTC	CASSEYGTAALGGYTF
TRBV5-1	TRBJ2-7	TRBD2	NA	TGCGCCAGCAGTCGAACTAGCGGCCCCTCCTACGAGCAGTACTTC	CASSRTSGPSYEQYF
TRBV30	TRBJ1-4	NA	once	TGTGCCTGGAGCCCATATACAGGGCGTACTAATGAAAAACTGTTTTTT	CAWSPYTGRTNEKLFF
TRBV2	TRBJ2-5	TRBD1	once	TGTGCCAGCGGCCGGGACAGACAAGAGACCCAGTACTTC	CASGRDRQETQYF
TRBV28	TRBJ1-5	NA	NA	TGTGCCACCAACCGCGGATCGGGGAATCAGCCCCAGCATTTT	CATNRGSGNQPQHF
TRBV15	TRBJ2-5	NA	NA	TGTGCCACCAGCAGAGTCGGCACAGGCCCCCAAGAGACCCAGTACTTC	CATSRVGTGPQETQYF
TRBV7-2	TRBJ2-1	TRBD1	NA	TGTGCCAGCAGCTTAGAAGGGACAGTTAACAATGAGCAGTTCTTC	CASSLEGTVNNEQFF
TRBV4-1	TRBJ2-7	NA	few	TGCGCCAGCAGCCAAGCTTTCGGACAGCCCTACGAGCAGTACTTC	CASSQAFGQPYEQYF
TRBV5-4	TRBJ2-1	TRBD2	NA	TGTGCCAGCAGTTTAGGACTAGCGGGCCCCTACAATGAGCAGTTCTTC	CASSLGLAGPYNEQFF
TRBV15	TRBJ2-1	TRBD1	NA	TGTGCCACCAGCAGAGCACAGACAGGGGGCTATAATGAGCAGTTCTTC	CATSRAQTGGYNEQFF
TRBV6-5	TRBJ2-7	TRBD1	NA	TGTGCCAGCAGTTACTCGTACAGGGGCTACGAGCAGTACTTC	CASSYSYRGYEQYF
TRBV28	TRBJ1-2	TRBD1	NA	TGTGCCAGCAGTGGGACAGGGAACAGCTATGGCTACACCTTC	CASSGTGNSYGYTF
TRBV5-1	TRBJ2-1	NA	NA	TGCGCCAGCCGCCCAGGACAGTGGAACAATGAGCAGTTCTTC	CASRPGQWNNEQFF
TRBV4-3	TRBJ2-6	TRBD1	NA	TGCGCCAGCAGCCAAGAGGACAGGGGCCTTACCGTCCTGACTTTC	CASSQEDRGLTVLTF
TRBV6-5	TRBJ2-2	NA	NA	TGTGCCAGCAGTTACTCGAGGACAGCGAACACCGGGGAGCTGTTTTTT	CASSYSRTANTGELFF
TRBV25-1	TRBJ1-2	NA	NA	TGTGCCAGCAGTGAGTCGGGGGTGTCTGGGGCGTATGGCTACACCTTC	CASSESGVSGAYGYTF
TRBV7-9	TRBJ2-7	NA	NA	TGTGCCAGCAGCTCCGGGACTTTTGACGAGCAGTACTTC	CASSSGTFDEQYF
TRBV19	TRBJ2-6	NA	NA	TGTGCCAGTAGTCCTTTCCCCTCTGGGGCCAACGTCCTGACTTTC	CASSPFPSGANVLTF
TRBV7-9	TRBJ2-1	TRBD2	NA	TGTGCCAGCAGCTCGCCCAGCGGGAGTAAGGGGAATGAGCAGTTCTTC	CASSSPSGSKGNEQFF
TRBV14	TRBJ2-3	NA	NA	TGTGCCAGCAGCCAAGTGGCGTACAGCCGCACAGATACGCAGTATTTT	CASSQVAYSRTDTQYF
TRBV6-1	TRBJ1-5	TRBD1	NA	TGTGCCAGCAAAGTGACAGGGGATCAGCCCCAGCATTTT	CASKVTGDQPQHF
TRBV4-2	TRBJ1-6	NA	few	TGTGCCAGCAGCCAAAGCGGGGATGATTCACCCCTCCACTTT	CASSQSGDDSPLHF
TRBV6-6	TRBJ1-5	TRBD1	few	TGTGCCAGCAGCTCGACAGGGGGCGGCAATCAGCCCCAGCATTTT	CASSSTGGGNQPQHF
TRBV28	TRBJ1-1	TRBD1	NA	TGTGCCAGCAGTTTCTTAAGGGGGCCAGCTTTCTTT	CASSFLRGPAFF
TRBV27	TRBJ1-2	NA	NA	TGTGCCAGCAGTTTATCCCGTCGACAGGCTGGCTACACCTTC	CASSLSRRQAGYTF
TRBV9	TRBJ1-4	TRBD1	NA	TGTGCCAGCAGCCCCCCGGGACAGGATAATGAAAAACTGTTTTTT	CASSPPGQDNEKLFF
TRBV5-1	TRBJ1-1	NA	NA	TGCGCCAGCAGCTTGGTTTCGAGTGTGAACACTGAAGCTTTCTTT	CASSLVSSVNTEAFF
TRBV2	TRBJ2-7	TRBD2	NA	TGTGCCAGCAGTGATAATGGACTAGCGTTTTCCGAGCAGTACTTC	CASSDNGLAFSEQYF
TRBV6-6	TRBJ1-2	TRBD1	NA	TGTGCCAGCATTGCCCGGGACAGTAACTATGGCTACACCTTC	CASIARDSNYGYTF
TRBV5-6	TRBJ1-1	TRBD1	NA	TGTGCCAGCACCTCGACAGGGGGCGGCGAAGGTGAAGCTTTCTTT	CASTSTGGGEGEAFF
TRBV5-1	TRBJ2-5	NA	NA	TGCGCCAGCAGCTTGGCCTCGGAGGAAGAGACCCAGTACTTC	CASSLASEEETQYF
TRBV6-5	TRBJ2-5	TRBD1	NA	TGTGCCAGCAGTTACTCATACAGGGGGCAAGAGACCCAGTACTTC	CASSYSYRGQETQYF
TRBV6-1	TRBJ1-4	NA	many	TGTGCCAGCAGTGAAGGGCAGGGGAATGAAAAACTGTTTTTT	CASSEGQGNEKLFF